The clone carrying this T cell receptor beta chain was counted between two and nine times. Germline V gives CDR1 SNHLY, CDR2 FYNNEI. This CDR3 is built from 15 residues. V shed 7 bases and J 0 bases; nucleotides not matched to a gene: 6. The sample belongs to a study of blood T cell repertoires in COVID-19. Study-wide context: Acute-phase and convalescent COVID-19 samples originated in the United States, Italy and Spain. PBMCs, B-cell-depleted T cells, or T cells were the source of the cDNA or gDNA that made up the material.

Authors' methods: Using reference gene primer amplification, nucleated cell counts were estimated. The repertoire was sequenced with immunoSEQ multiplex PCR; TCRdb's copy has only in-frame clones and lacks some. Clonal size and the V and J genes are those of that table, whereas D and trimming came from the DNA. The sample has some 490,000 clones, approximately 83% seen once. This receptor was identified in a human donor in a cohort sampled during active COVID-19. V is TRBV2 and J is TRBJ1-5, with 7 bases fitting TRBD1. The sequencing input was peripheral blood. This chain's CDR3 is CASIRDRTSNQPQHF. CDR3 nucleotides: TGTGCCAGCATACGGGACAGAACTAGCAATCAGCCCCAGCATTTT.